The 17 T cell receptor beta chains given below trace back to one sample, sequenced in a study of CD8+ T cells in alopecia areata. TCR sequencing used cDNA made by reverse transcription of extracted RNA. The protocol was immunoSEQ multiplex PCR, while the TCRdb copy is restricted to in-frame clones and leaves out a portion. The data show 110,000 to 150,000 clones, under 60% seen once. The starting material was CD4+ T cells sorted from blood, obtained at week 0. The receptors were gathered from a human donor with alopecia areata.

V gene TRBV5-4 combines with J gene TRBJ1-1; perhaps TRBD1 as D (5 bases). Germline values: CDR1 SGHNT, CDR2 YYREEE (reference sequence). This CDR3 spans 14 amino acids. V lost 4 bases, J lost 5 bases, and 15 bases lay in between. The CDR3 DNA is TGTGCCAGCAGCAGGGGCGCGGGAAGAACTGAAGCTTTCTTT. This gives the protein CASSRGAGRTEAFF.

The chain employs TRBV25-1 and TRBJ2-5; a weak D match, TRBD2 (6 bases). CDR1 and CDR2 from the germline V gene are MGHDK and SYGVNS. The V end lost 6 bases, the J end lost 9 bases, and 14 bases lay between the germline ends. This CDR3 is built from 12 residues. CDR3 loop: CASRVRGGAQYF. CDR3 nucleotide sequence: TGTGCCAGCAGGGTCCGCGGAGGGGCCCAGTACTTC.

This clone was counted a single time. V usage is TRBV29-1 and J usage is TRBJ1-1; D gene uncertain. Per the germline V gene, CDR1 is SQVTM and CDR2 is ANQGSEA. This CDR3 is 13 amino acids long. Trimming pared 1 base from V and 0 bases from J, leaving 6 bases between. CDR3 DNA: TGCAGCGTTGAAGGCAGCCTGAACACTGAAGCTTTCTTT. Protein sequence: CSVEGSLNTEAFF.

CDR3 sequence (DNA): TGTGCCGCCGGACAGGATAGCAATCAGCCCCAGCATTTT. It yields the protein CAAGQDSNQPQHF. This chain joins TRBV30 and TRBJ1-5; 7 bases agree with TRBD1. Unmatched junction bases numbered 4, after V lost 8 bases and J lost 0 bases. Germline lookup yields CDR1 GTSNPN and CDR2 SVGIG (reference sequence). CDR3 size: 13 residues.

The chain joins TRBV4-2 to TRBJ1-5; TRBD1 matches 8 bases. Germline-derived CDR1 and CDR2 are LGHNA and YNFKEQ. V was pared by 4 bases and J by 3 bases, with 5 bases of the junction left unmatched. The CDR3 has 15 amino acids. This CDR3 is CASSRSQGDNQPQHF. The DNA of the CDR3 is TGTGCCAGCAGCCGATCACAGGGGGACAATCAGCCCCAGCATTTT.

This chain joins TRBV29-1 and TRBJ2-3; the D gene could be TRBD1 or TRBD2 (6 bases each). The CDR3 extends over 15 amino acids. V was trimmed by 8 bases and J by 2 bases, leaving 20 bases between them. Germline V CDR1 and CDR2: SQVTM, ANQGSEA. The CDR3 region has the DNA TGCAGCTCGGCGGGTGGGGGGCGCAACACAGATACGCAGTATTTT. It translates to CSSAGGGRNTDTQYF.

This chain uses TRBV29-1 with TRBJ2-3; no reliable D call. The V and J ends lost 6 bases and 6 bases respectively, with 10 bases between them. This CDR3 contains 11 residues. CDR1 is SQVTM and CDR2 is ANQGSEA in the germline V gene. In DNA, the CDR3 is TGCAGCGTCGAATTTGGGGATACGCAGTATTTT. Translating it yields CSVEFGDTQYF.

This rearrangement joins TRBV18 to TRBJ2-7; 8 bases agree with TRBD1. The V gene's germline CDR1 is KGHSH and CDR2 LQKENI. The V gene end was trimmed by 1 base and the J gene end by 2 bases; junction bases not matched to a gene: 4. CDR3 length: 15 amino acids. The CDR3 DNA is TGTGCCAGCTCACCACGACAGGGGTCCACCTACGAGCAGTACTTC. As protein: CASSPRQGSTYEQYF.

The sample holds one count of this clone. The chain employs TRBV7-2 and TRBJ2-1; D is unclear. Trimming removed 0 bases at V and 8 bases at J, with 2 bases between. Per the germline V gene, CDR1 is SGHTA and CDR2 is FQGNSA. The CDR3 sequence is 11 residues long. The CDR3 loop reads CASSLAYEQFF. CDR3 coding DNA: TGTGCCAGCAGCTTAGCGTATGAGCAGTTCTTC.

This clone has only a few counts. The V gene is TRBV5-1, the J gene TRBJ2-5; no clear D. V was shortened by 0 bases and J by 5 bases, with 11 bases between the two germline ends. The CDR3 covers 14 residues. Germline values: CDR1 SGHRS, CDR2 YFSETQ. This CDR3 is CASSLVAVGETQYF. The DNA for the CDR3 is TGCGCCAGCAGCTTGGTCGCTGTGGGGGAGACCCAGTACTTC. Using reference TRBV5-1 and TRBJ2-5 for the parts outside the CDR3, the full variable domain is KAGVTQTPRYLIKTRGQQVTLSCSPISGHRSVSWYQQTPGQGLQFLFEYFSETQRNKGNFPGRFSGRQFSNSRSEMNVSTLELGDSALYLCASSLVAVGETQYFGPGTRLLVL.

The rearrangement joins TRBV15 to TRBJ1-1; the D is unclear. CDR1 is LNHNV and CDR2 is YYDKDF in the germline V gene (reference sequence). Deletions cut 4 bases from V and 1 base from J, with 13 bases between. The CDR3 is made up of 15 amino acids. This CDR3 reads CATSTKRAQNTEAFF. CDR3 in DNA: TGTGCCACCAGCACTAAAAGAGCCCAGAACACTGAAGCTTTCTTT.

This clone was recorded a few times. This chain links TRBV7-2 with TRBJ2-3, with D tentatively TRBD2 (5 bases). The CDR3 totals 14 residues. Deletions cut 6 bases from V and 2 bases from J, with 12 bases between. Germline assignment: CDR1 SGHTA and CDR2 FQGNSA. The chain's CDR3 is CASRRAAHTDTQYF. CDR3 nucleotides: TGTGCCAGCAGGCGGGCAGCACACACAGATACGCAGTATTTT.

This rearrangement joins TRBV5-1 to TRBJ2-7; 7 bases fit TRBD1. CDR3 length: 15 residues. Losses at the gene ends were 0 bases for V and 3 bases for J; bases not matched to a gene: 6. Looked up from germline, CDR1 is SGHRS and CDR2 is YFSETQ. This CDR3 reads CASSLGLGQHYEQYF. The CDR3 DNA sequence: TGCGCCAGCAGCTTGGGTCTGGGACAGCACTACGAGCAGTACTTC.

The chain joins TRBV2 to TRBJ2-7; a possible D gene is TRBD1 (6 bases). This CDR3 is 12 amino acids long. Trimming left V 9 bases short and J 3 bases short, with 12 bases between. Germline V CDR1 and CDR2: SNHLY, FYNNEI. The CDR3 coding sequence is TGTGCCAGTGAGGCAGGGGTCTACGAGCAGTACTTC. Encoded protein: CASEAGVYEQYF.

The V call is TRBV4-2, the J call TRBJ2-5; TRBD2 aligns across 12 bases. V dropped 3 bases and J dropped 5; count of bases not matched to a gene: 13. Germline V gene lookup returns CDR1 LGHNA and CDR2 YNFKEQ. This CDR3 region has 18 residues. The CDR3 reads CASSHGTSGSTLGETQYF. CDR3 DNA: TGTGCCAGCAGCCATGGGACTAGCGGGTCCACGCTGGGTGAGACCCAGTACTTC.

V is TRBV14 and J is TRBJ2-7; D is ambiguous. CDR3 length: 14 amino acids. Germline V CDR1 and CDR2: SGHDN, FVKESK. With 1 base removed from V and 2 bases from J, the gap between germline ends came to 9 bases. CDR3 in amino acids: CASSQVAGPYEQYF. The CDR3 DNA is TGTGCCAGCAGCCAAGTTGCAGGCCCCTACGAGCAGTACTTC.

CDR3 region: CASSVEAGTEAFF. Here the CDR3 DNA reads TGTGCCAGCAGCGTAGAGGCGGGGACTGAAGCTTTCTTT. The rearrangement uses TRBV9 and TRBJ1-1; D gene ambiguous. V lost 0 bases to trimming and J lost 5 bases, with 8 bases between them. Germline CDR1 and CDR2: SGDLS and YYNGEE. CDR3 size: 13 residues.